The 26 T cell receptor beta chains reported below all come from one sample, sequenced in a study of beta chain features in type 1 diabetes. cDNA synthesis used the whole RNA isolate, giving expressed TCRB sequences. TCRdb keeps only in-frame clones here, not all; method: immunoSEQ multiplex PCR. The sample lists fewer than 550,000 clones, 11% occurring once. Material: naive CD4+ T cells from blood. The receptors here all came from a woman between 18 and 30 years old in good health.

This clone was seen a few times. V gene TRBV6-5 combines with J gene TRBJ2-5; perhaps TRBD2 as D (6 bases). The CDR3 is 14 amino acids. Germline values: CDR1 MNHEY, CDR2 SVGAGI. The V gene lost 4 bases and the J gene lost 4 bases, with 13 bases spanning the gap. The CDR3 here is CASSWERGGETQYF. The CDR3 DNA follows: TGTGCCAGCAGTTGGGAAAGGGGAGGAGAGACCCAGTACTTC.

This clone was seen a few times. The rearrangement uses TRBV6-5 and TRBJ2-7; 10 bases align to TRBD1. The CDR3 extends over 14 amino acids. V trimming: 6 bases; J trimming: 5 bases; junction bases outside the gene matches: 7. Germline assignment: CDR1 MNHEY and CDR2 SVGAGI. The CDR3 here is CASREGQGRNEQYF. Here the CDR3 DNA reads TGTGCCAGCAGGGAGGGACAGGGGCGCAACGAGCAGTACTTC.

The chain couples TRBV7-9 to TRBJ1-3; no clear D. CDR3 length equals 15 residues. Trimming shortened V by 3 bases and J by 3 bases, and 12 bases separated the two germline ends. Germline CDR1 reads SEHNR; CDR2 reads FQNEAQ (reference sequence). For the CDR3, the DNA is TGTGCCAGCAGCTTTGGGTCCGGTGGTGGAAACACCATATATTTT. Translation: CASSFGSGGGNTIYF.

This clone was detected only a few times. V is TRBV2 and J is TRBJ1-2, with 7 bases fitting TRBD1. CDR1 and CDR2 (germline): SNHLY, FYNNEI. Trimming at V came to 4 bases and at J to 5 bases, leaving 13 bases not matched to a gene. The CDR3 spans 16 residues. The CDR3 is CASSVLRDSNKYGYTF. Here the CDR3 DNA reads TGTGCCAGCAGTGTTCTCAGGGACAGCAACAAATATGGCTACACCTTC.

This clone was seen a handful of times. V usage is TRBV15 and J usage is TRBJ1-1; unclear D gene. This CDR3 is 12 amino acids long. Trimming pared 0 bases from V and 6 bases from J, leaving 5 bases between. The germline V gene encodes CDR1 LNHNV and CDR2 YYDKDF (reference sequence). The CDR3 loop is CATSRDPSEAFF. CDR3 sequence (DNA): TGTGCCACCAGCAGAGATCCTTCTGAAGCTTTCTTT.

The CDR3 bases are TGTGCCAGTTGGCGCTCTGGGGCCAACGTCCTGACTTTC. This encodes CASWRSGANVLTF. The V call is TRBV19, the J call TRBJ2-6; no clear D gene. Germline values: CDR1 LNHDA, CDR2 SQIVND (reference sequence). This CDR3 has 13 residues. V was clipped by 8 bases and J by 0 bases, with 5 bases between them.

This clone showed up just a few times. This rearrangement joins TRBV6-5 to TRBJ2-1; the D gene is possibly TRBD1 (5 bases). Germline V gives CDR1 MNHEY, CDR2 SVGAGI. V shed 6 bases and J shed 10 bases, with 10 bases lying between them. The CDR3 spans 11 residues. The CDR3 protein is CASSQNREQFF. The CDR3 DNA is TGTGCCAGCAGCCAAAACAGGGAGCAGTTCTTC.

In its sample, this clone was seen a few times. The chain carries TRBV30 and TRBJ1-1; no reliable D call. The CDR3 runs to 15 residues. V dropped 1 base and J dropped 0 bases, with 12 bases sitting between them. Germline-derived CDR1 and CDR2 are GTSNPN and SVGIG (reference sequence). CDR3 protein: CAWSALELLNTEAFF. In DNA form, the CDR3 reads TGTGCCTGGAGTGCCCTGGAACTGCTGAACACTGAAGCTTTCTTT.

This clone was observed a few times. The chain is built from TRBV4-3 and TRBJ1-4; TRBD1 might be the D (6 bases). V lost 0 bases and J 5 bases, leaving 10 bases between the germline ends. The CDR3 is 15 residues long. Germline lookup yields CDR1 LGHNA and CDR2 YSLEER. Written as DNA, the CDR3 is TGCGCCAGCAGCCAAGAGACAGGCCAGAATGAAAAACTGTTTTTT. Its translation is CASSQETGQNEKLFF.

The chain has TRBV5-1 and TRBJ2-1; possibly TRBD1 or TRBD2 for D (5 bases each). Germline-derived CDR1 and CDR2 are SGHRS and YFSETQ. The CDR3 runs 14 residues. Trimming removed 5 bases at V and 4 bases at J, with 13 bases between. CDR3 in amino acids: CASSTDGTYNEQFF. CDR3 sequence (DNA): TGCGCCAGCAGTACGGATGGGACGTACAATGAGCAGTTCTTC.

The rearrangement joins TRBV2 to TRBJ2-5, with unresolved D. Germline V gene lookup returns CDR1 SNHLY and CDR2 FYNNEI. The CDR3 length is 12 residues. V was shortened by 7 bases and J by 5 bases, with 11 bases between the two germline ends. CDR3 nucleotide sequence: TGTGCCAGCACTACGACCGGGGAGACCCAGTACTTC. Residues: CASTTTGETQYF.

The rearrangement uses TRBV7-2 and TRBJ2-5; D might be TRBD1 or TRBD2, each matching 5 bases. The CDR3 runs 14 residues. Trimming cost V 5 bases and J 4 bases, with 14 bases left between them. Per the germline V gene, CDR1 is SGHTA and CDR2 is FQGNSA. CDR3 in amino acids: CASSPMRGTETQYF. CDR3 DNA sequence: TGTGCCAGCAGCCCGATGAGGGGCACAGAGACCCAGTACTTC. Variable domain in full (rest from reference TRBV7-2 and TRBJ2-5): GAGVSQSPSNKVTEKGKDVELRCDPISGHTALYWYRQSLGQGLEFLIYFQGNSAPDKSGLPSDRFSAERTGGSVSTLTIQRTQQEDSAVYLCASSPMRGTETQYFGPGTRLLVL.

V and J are TRBV7-9 and TRBJ2-5; TRBD2 agrees at 10 bases. The junction had 8 bases not matched to a gene; V was cut back by 2 bases and J by 5 bases. The CDR3 sequence is 16 residues long. The germline CDR1 and CDR2 sequences are SEHNR and FQNEAQ (reference sequence). CDR3 loop: CASSLQASGGAETQYF. The CDR3 DNA sequence: TGTGCCAGCAGCTTACAAGCGAGCGGGGGGGCGGAGACCCAGTACTTC.

The gene calls are TRBV6-1 and TRBJ1-1; no definite D call. CDR3 length: 15 residues. Germline CDR1 MNHNS, CDR2 SASEGT. V shed 2 bases and J shed 0 bases, with 10 bases lying between them. As DNA, the CDR3 is TGTGCCAGCAGTGAAAGGCAGAGTATGAACACTGAAGCTTTCTTT. This encodes CASSERQSMNTEAFF.

This clone was detected only a few times. The chain carries TRBV28 and TRBJ1-2; D not resolved. The germline V gene encodes CDR1 MDHEN and CDR2 SYDVKM. Between the trimmed V and J ends, which lost 6 bases and 0 bases, there was a span of 14 bases. This CDR3 region has 15 residues. The CDR3 DNA follows: TGTGCCAGCAGACTCCCTAGGCAGCCTAACTATGGCTACACCTTC. Residues: CASRLPRQPNYGYTF.

This clone was counted a few times. The genes are TRBV4-1 and TRBJ1-5; D is undetermined. Trimming removed 1 base from V and 2 bases from J, with 15 bases in between. Germline V gives CDR1 MGHRA, CDR2 YSYEKL. The CDR3 is 17 residues long. The CDR3 loop reads CASSQGLEGGRNQPQHF. CDR3 DNA: TGCGCCAGCAGCCAAGGGCTCGAGGGAGGTCGCAATCAGCCCCAGCATTTT.

This clone showed up just a few times. The CDR3 sequence: CAISAQTYGNEQFF. The DNA of the CDR3 is TGTGCCATCAGTGCACAGACGTATGGTAATGAGCAGTTCTTC. V and J are TRBV10-3 and TRBJ2-1; D is unresolved. CDR3 length equals 14 residues. The germline V and J ends were trimmed by 4 bases and 7 bases, with 14 bases remaining between them. Germline V gene lookup returns CDR1 ENHRY and CDR2 SYGVKD.

The rearrangement joins TRBV15 to TRBJ2-7, with 7 positions matching TRBD1. CDR1 and CDR2 (germline): LNHNV, YYDKDF (reference sequence). V gave up 1 base and J gave up 4 bases; unmatched junction bases: 7. The CDR3 contains 15 residues. The CDR3 DNA sequence: TGTGCCACCAGCAGAGCCGAGACAGGGCCTTACGAGCAGTACTTC. Translation gives CATSRAETGPYEQYF.

The chain joins TRBV28 to TRBJ2-1; D unclear. This CDR3 contains 16 residues. From germline, CDR1 is MDHEN and CDR2 SYDVKM. V was clipped by 5 bases and J by 0 bases, with 14 bases between them. The CDR3, as DNA: TGTGCCAGCAGTCACATCTCCCCTAGCTCCTACAATGAGCAGTTCTTC. Translated, it gives CASSHISPSSYNEQFF.

This clone was counted only a few times. V is TRBV30 and J is TRBJ2-4; no firm D call. The CDR3 is 13 amino acids. Germline assignment: CDR1 GTSNPN and CDR2 SVGIG (reference sequence). V lost 0 bases, J lost 1 base, and 4 bases lay in between. CDR3 nucleotide sequence: TGTGCCTGGAGTGTGAATGCCAAAAACATTCAGTACTTC. It is translated as CAWSVNAKNIQYF.

Only a few counts were recorded for this clone. The CDR3: CASSLGQARLDYEQYF. DNA of the CDR3: TGTGCCAGCAGCTTGGGTCAGGCACGGCTGGACTACGAGCAGTACTTC. The chain employs TRBV5-4 and TRBJ2-7, with D uncertain. Germline loops: CDR1 SGHNT, CDR2 YYREEE (reference sequence). V was trimmed by 0 bases and J by 3 bases, leaving 16 bases between them. This CDR3 region has 16 residues.

V is TRBV5-1 and J is TRBJ2-3; D unresolved. Germline-derived CDR1 and CDR2 are SGHRS and YFSETQ. Deletions cut 4 bases from V and 0 bases from J, with 6 bases between. This CDR3 has 13 residues. This chain's CDR3 is CASSKGSTDTQYF. In DNA form, the CDR3 reads TGCGCCAGCAGCAAGGGCAGCACAGATACGCAGTATTTT.

The gene calls are TRBV7-9 and TRBJ1-2, with a weak D call TRBD1 (5 bases). CDR1 is SEHNR, CDR2 FQNEAQ, per germline (reference sequence). The V and J ends lost 1 base and 1 base respectively, with 13 bases between them. This CDR3 spans 16 amino acids. The CDR3 sequence is CASSLDRSRDNYGYTF. The CDR3 nucleotides are TGTGCCAGCAGCTTAGACAGGTCGAGGGATAACTATGGCTACACCTTC.

This clone appeared a few times. The rearrangement joins TRBV4-1 to TRBJ1-2; no clear D gene. The ends were cut back, 4 bases at V and 5 bases at J, with 20 bases in the middle. The V gene's germline CDR1 is MGHRA and CDR2 YSYEKL. This CDR3 comprises 16 residues. The CDR3: CASSPDPGRNSYGYTF. The CDR3 nucleotides read TGCGCCAGCAGCCCCGATCCAGGACGGAACTCTTATGGCTACACCTTC.

The gene calls are TRBV27 and TRBJ2-7; the match to TRBD1 covers 9 bases. This CDR3 spans 14 amino acids. The V segment lost 8 bases and the J segment 6 bases; nucleotides outside the gene matches: 11. Germline V CDR1 and CDR2: MNHEY, SMNVEV (reference sequence). The CDR3 coding sequence is TGTGCCAGCGGGAAGGACAGGGGAACCTCCGAGCAGTACTTC. It encodes CASGKDRGTSEQYF.

On this clone: Other nucleotide sequences in the sample specify the same CDR3. The genes are TRBV14 and TRBJ1-6; no clear D. V lost 0 bases to trimming and J lost 8 bases, with 5 bases between them. Germline V gene data show CDR1 as SGHDN and CDR2 as FVKESK. This CDR3 is built from 13 residues. The CDR3: CASSQEVYSPLHF. In DNA form, the CDR3 reads TGTGCCAGCAGCCAAGAGGTCTATTCACCCCTCCACTTT.